This entry lists 8 T cell receptor beta chains sequenced from one sample in a study of blood T cell repertoires in COVID-19. Produced via immunoSEQ multiplex PCR; TCRdb's table is partial and in-frame only. This sample carries roughly 35,000 clones, around 73% of them seen once, and the ten largest clones take 16%. The sample consisted of peripheral blood. The receptors were sampled from an older man with acute or convalescent COVID-19.

This clone came up many times. CDR3 sequence: CASSRQGEAFF. CDR3 nucleotides: TGCGCCAGCAGCCGACAGGGTGAAGCTTTCTTT. The genes are TRBV5-1 and TRBJ1-1, with TRBD1 matching 7 bases. The J segment lost 7 bases and the V segment lost 4 bases, leaving 1 base of the junction unmatched. The CDR3 is 11 residues long. Germline values: CDR1 SGHRS, CDR2 YFSETQ.

The CDR3 DNA sequence: TGTGCCAGCAGCTTAGGGGCCGGCCCGCGCCATGAAAAACTGTTTTTT. Translating it yields CASSLGAGPRHEKLFF. This chain uses TRBV11-2 with TRBJ1-4, with D unresolved. Between the trimmed V and J ends, which lost 1 base and 6 bases, there was a span of 15 bases. Germline V CDR1 and CDR2: SGHAT, FQNNGV. This CDR3 has 16 residues.

This rearrangement joins TRBV6-5 to TRBJ1-6; TRBD1 aligns across 7 bases. After removal of 6 bases from V and 8 bases from J, the junction contained 7 bases not matched to a gene. Germline CDR1 is MNHEY and CDR2 is SVGAGI. The CDR3 is 14 residues long. DNA for the CDR3: TGTGCCAGCAGGTCTCGACAGGGTTATTCACCCCTCCACTTT. Its translation is CASRSRQGYSPLHF.

V and J are TRBV7-9 and TRBJ2-3, with 12 positions matching TRBD2. The CDR3 has 16 residues. Trimming at V came to 5 bases and at J to 2 bases, leaving 5 bases not matched to a gene. Germline CDR1 and CDR2: SEHNR and FQNEAQ (reference sequence). The chain's CDR3 is CASSDTSGRSTDTQYF. The CDR3 region has the DNA TGTGCCAGCAGCGACACTAGCGGGAGGTCCACAGATACGCAGTATTTT.

A few counts support this clone. This chain links TRBV9 with TRBJ1-5; D is possibly TRBD1 (5 bases). Trimming shortened V by 0 bases and J by 7 bases, and 11 bases separated the two germline ends. CDR3 length equals 14 residues. Germline V gene lookup returns CDR1 SGDLS and CDR2 YYNGEE. The CDR3 DNA is TGTGCCAGCAGCGTAGATGGGGGGTGGCAGCCCCAGCATTTT. This sequence encodes CASSVDGGWQPQHF.

The V call is TRBV5-1, the J call TRBJ2-2, with a tentative D call TRBD2 (6 bases). The CDR3 spans 16 residues. Germline values: CDR1 SGHRS, CDR2 YFSETQ. The V end was cut by 0 bases, the J end by 2 bases, with 11 bases between. The CDR3 loop is CASSLVSGSNTGELFF. CDR3 DNA: TGCGCCAGCAGCTTGGTCTCCGGGAGCAACACCGGGGAGCTGTTTTTT.

The V gene is TRBV7-9, the J gene TRBJ2-7; TRBD2 matches at 7 bases. The germline V gene encodes CDR1 SEHNR and CDR2 FQNEAQ (reference sequence). With 3 bases clipped from V and 2 bases from J, the junction kept 4 bases outside the gene matches. This CDR3 has 14 residues. The CDR3 sequence: CASSFQSGAYEQYF. The CDR3 bases are TGTGCCAGCAGCTTCCAGAGCGGGGCCTACGAGCAGTACTTC.

This chain connects TRBV19 to TRBJ1-1, with D maybe TRBD1 (5 bases). The germline V gene has CDR1 LNHDA and CDR2 SQIVND (reference sequence). The CDR3 extends over 16 amino acids. V lost 3 bases and J 0 bases, leaving 14 bases between the germline ends. This CDR3 is CASSIGEGNMNTEAFF. The CDR3 DNA reads TGTGCCAGTAGTATTGGGGAGGGGAACATGAACACTGAAGCTTTCTTT.